In this sample, the clone carrying this T cell receptor (beta chain) turned up a few times. What it binds is not known. This record belongs to a study of beta chain features in type 1 diabetes. In the study overall: All of the samples together had some 99 million sorted cells examined. Study conclusions and caveats: Type 1 diabetes patients had VDJ junctions that carried fewer insertions and more deletions. Type 1 diabetes patients showed a moderate but significant shortening of TCRB CDR3s in all four CD4+ subsets.

Each of the CD4+ naive, central memory, regulatory and stem cell-like memory populations was sorted via CD45RO/CCR7/CD25/CD127/CD95/CD27. As every portion of the isolated RNA was reverse transcribed, the sequencing read expressed TCRB transcripts. Sequencing used immunoSEQ multiplex PCR; TCRdb keeps in-frame clones, though not all of them. The table lists about 130,000 clones, 9% of them singletons, with 0.7% to 0.85% in the top ten. The CDR3 sequence is 14 residues long. The trim removed 1 base at V and 4 bases at J, leaving 4 bases unmatched. Germline V lookup: CDR1 SGHNT, CDR2 YYREEE (reference sequence).

The chain recombines TRBV5-4 with TRBJ1-1; 7 nucleotides agree with TRBD1. What was sequenced was central memory CD4+ T cells from blood. The source is a man aged 25 to 40 with type 1 diabetes. The CDR3 nucleotides are TGTGCCAGCAGCTTGTCCGGGGACAGCACTGAAGCTTTCTTT. As protein: CASSLSGDSTEAFF.